Listed here are 22 T cell receptor beta chains from one sample, sequenced in a study of blood T cell repertoires in COVID-19. TCRdb keeps only in-frame clones here, not all; method: immunoSEQ multiplex PCR. The sample contains fewer than 55,000 clones, roughly 84% of which appear only once. Sequences were obtained from peripheral blood. These receptors originate from a man aged 50 to 59 with acute or convalescent COVID-19.

This clone has only one observation. The chain uses TRBV12-5 and TRBJ2-7; 8 bases line up with TRBD1. V gave up 3 bases and J gave up 3 bases; unmatched junction bases: 4. The CDR3 runs to 14 residues. Germline CDR1 and CDR2: LGHNT and FRNRAP. The CDR3 loop is CASGFLGQGYEQYF. The CDR3 nucleotides are TGTGCTAGTGGTTTCCTTGGACAGGGCTACGAGCAGTACTTC.

This sequence joins TRBV5-5 and TRBJ1-5; 7 nucleotides agree with TRBD1. Looked up from germline, CDR1 is SGHKS and CDR2 is YYEKEE (reference sequence). Trimming took 4 bases from V and 3 from J; bases not matched to a gene: 16. The CDR3 contains 18 residues. The CDR3 sequence: CASSATRLQGHYNQPQHF. The CDR3 DNA sequence: TGTGCCAGCAGCGCAACGCGCCTACAGGGGCACTACAATCAGCCCCAGCATTTT.

This clone was recorded only once. V and J are TRBV28 and TRBJ2-1, with 8 positions matching TRBD1. Germline V gene lookup returns CDR1 MDHEN and CDR2 SYDVKM. This CDR3 has 15 amino acids. The trim removed 6 bases at V and 9 bases at J, leaving 13 bases unmatched. This chain's CDR3 is CASRDQTGVFSEQFF. The CDR3 nucleotides read TGTGCCAGCAGAGACCAGACAGGGGTGTTCAGTGAGCAGTTCTTC.

The CDR3 spells CASSYVQGDGYTF. The CDR3 DNA follows: TGTGCCAGCAGTTACGTACAGGGGGATGGCTACACCTTC. The chain combines TRBV6-5 with TRBJ1-2; 8 bases are shared with TRBD1. J was trimmed by 6 bases and V by 2 bases; bases with no gene match: 2. The CDR3 covers 13 residues. Germline V CDR1 and CDR2: MNHEY, SVGAGI.

V usage is TRBV6-6 and J usage is TRBJ2-7, with 15 bases lining up with TRBD2. This CDR3 spans 16 amino acids. Trimming took 4 bases from V and 2 from J; bases not matched to a gene: 3. Germline CDR1 MNHNY, CDR2 SVGAGI (reference sequence). This CDR3 is CASSSRTSGGAYEQYF. The DNA of the CDR3 is TGTGCCAGCAGTTCACGGACTAGCGGGGGGGCCTACGAGCAGTACTTC.

The chain carries TRBV2 and TRBJ1-3; D may be TRBD1 (5 bases). Germline assignment: CDR1 SNHLY and CDR2 FYNNEI. Trimming took off 5 bases at V and 0 bases at J, with 11 bases between the two ends. This CDR3 region has 15 residues. The CDR3 DNA is TGTGCCAGCAGTAGCAGGGCCCTCTCTGGAAACACCATATATTTT. Residues: CASSSRALSGNTIYF.

This rearrangement joins TRBV4-1 to TRBJ1-5; D unresolved. Deletions cut 1 base from V and 0 bases from J, with 7 bases between. The CDR3 length is 15 residues. Germline V CDR1 and CDR2: MGHRA, YSYEKL. The CDR3 protein is CASSQVLSSNQPQHF. CDR3 sequence (DNA): TGCGCCAGCAGCCAAGTCCTTAGTAGCAATCAGCCCCAGCATTTT.

This chain uses TRBV29-1 with TRBJ2-1; TRBD2 matches 7 bases. This CDR3 contains 14 residues. Germline lookup yields CDR1 SQVTM and CDR2 ANQGSEA. Unmatched junction bases numbered 8, after V lost 4 bases and J lost 5 bases. DNA of the CDR3: TGCAGCGTTGCCCGAGCTAGCGGACACAATGAGCAGTTCTTC. The encoded protein is CSVARASGHNEQFF.

The chain is built from TRBV7-6 and TRBJ2-2; TRBD2 aligns across 11 bases. The germline V gene encodes CDR1 SGHVS and CDR2 FNYEAQ. The junction had 5 bases not matched to a gene; V was cut back by 2 bases and J by 6 bases. The CDR3 spans 16 residues. The CDR3 DNA is TGTGCCAGCAGCTTAAGTAGCGGGGGGGCATCCGGGGAGCTGTTTTTT. Encoded protein: CASSLSSGGASGELFF.

This clone came up once. This chain links TRBV5-5 with TRBJ2-7; D is perhaps TRBD2 (5 bases). The CDR3 has 15 amino acids. V was shortened by 2 bases and J by 5 bases, with 17 bases between the two germline ends. Per germline, CDR1 SGHKS and CDR2 YYEKEE (reference sequence). The CDR3 nucleotides are TGTGCCAGCAGCTTTAGCGCGCAGCAATTGAACGAGCAGTACTTC. It encodes CASSFSAQQLNEQYF.

This chain uses TRBV30 with TRBJ2-2; 8 nucleotides line up with TRBD1. The V segment lost 5 bases and the J segment 5 bases; nucleotides outside the gene matches: 4. Germline values: CDR1 GTSNPN, CDR2 SVGIG (reference sequence). This CDR3 spans 13 amino acids. CDR3 residues: CAWGTGGTGELFF. Written as DNA, the CDR3 is TGTGCCTGGGGGACAGGAGGGACCGGGGAGCTGTTTTTT.

V gene TRBV3-1 (or the pseudogene TRBV3-2) combines with J gene TRBJ2-2; TRBD1 matches 7 bases. The germline V gene has CDR1 LGHDT and CDR2 YNNKEL (reference sequence). Trimming cost V 3 bases and J 5 bases; bases outside gene matches: 6. The CDR3 has 15 amino acids. This CDR3 is CASSQGQFGTGELFF. The CDR3 DNA follows: TGTGCCAGCAGCCAGGGACAGTTCGGGACCGGGGAGCTGTTTTTT.

J is TRBJ2-1 and V is TRBV9, with TRBD2 matching 12 bases. CDR3 length: 17 amino acids. In germline, CDR1 is SGDLS, CDR2 YYNGEE. Trimming took 0 bases from V and 3 from J; bases not matched to a gene: 4. CDR3 protein: CASSVGPSGGVYNEQFF. The DNA of the CDR3 is TGTGCCAGCAGCGTAGGCCCTAGCGGGGGGGTCTACAATGAGCAGTTCTTC.

The V call is TRBV19, the J call TRBJ1-3; possible D gene TRBD1, 5 bases. Trimming took off 10 bases at V and 4 bases at J, with 14 bases between the two ends. Germline CDR1 and CDR2: LNHDA and SQIVND (reference sequence). The CDR3 consists of 13 residues. CDR3 sequence reads: CATRRGAGNTIYF. In nucleotides, the CDR3 is TGTGCCACCCGTAGGGGCGCCGGAAACACCATATATTTT.

The chain recombines TRBV7-9 with TRBJ1-5; 9 bases match TRBD1. Germline V lookup: CDR1 SEHNR, CDR2 FQNEAQ (reference sequence). The ends lost 5 bases at V and 7 bases at J; junction bases unmatched: 6. This CDR3 is built from 14 residues. CDR3: CASSRQGVDQPQHF. CDR3 sequence (DNA): TGTGCCAGCAGCCGACAGGGGGTAGACCAGCCCCAGCATTTT.

This clone was counted a single time. The genes are TRBV12-3 or TRBV12-4 and TRBJ1-1; maybe TRBD1 (5 bases). CDR3 length: 13 amino acids. Trimming stripped 1 base from V and 5 bases from J, with 8 bases between. As DNA, the CDR3 is TGTGCCAGCAGTTTAGGGGGGGGAACTGAAGCTTTCTTT. It translates to CASSLGGGTEAFF.

This clone has a single count. This rearrangement joins TRBV6-5 to TRBJ1-4, with D uncertain. V gave up 7 bases and J gave up 4 bases, with 13 bases separating them. The CDR3 extends over 14 amino acids. Germline V lookup: CDR1 MNHEY, CDR2 SVGAGI. CDR3 coding DNA: TGTGCCAGCACTTTGGGAGGGAGTAATGAAAAACTGTTTTTT. The encoded protein is CASTLGGSNEKLFF.

V and J are TRBV7-9 and TRBJ1-6; the match to TRBD1 covers 7 bases. The V and J ends lost 8 bases and 10 bases, in that order; junction bases with no gene match: 8. This CDR3 is built from 13 residues. CDR1 is SEHNR and CDR2 is FQNEAQ in the germline V gene (reference sequence). CDR3 residues: CASDRDQGSPLHF. CDR3 in DNA: TGTGCCAGCGACAGGGATCAGGGGTCACCCCTCCACTTT. Combining the CDR3 with reference TRBV7-9 and TRBJ1-6 gives the whole variable domain DTGVSQNPRHKITKRGQNVTFRCDPISEHNRLYWYRQTLGQGPEFLTYFQNEAQLEKSRLLSDRFSAERPKGSFSTLEIQRTEQGDSAMYLCASDRDQGSPLHFGNGTRLTVT.

The genes are TRBV27 and TRBJ2-1, with 12 bases that match TRBD2. The germline gives CDR1 MNHEY, CDR2 SMNVEV (reference sequence). CDR3 length: 18 residues. The V segment lost 6 bases and the J segment 3 bases; nucleotides outside the gene matches: 12. The CDR3 DNA reads as TGTGCCAGCAGATCGCTAGCGGGAGGGATTACAGACTACAATGAGCAGTTCTTC. Its translation: CASRSLAGGITDYNEQFF.

The J gene is TRBJ1-3, the V gene TRBV5-6; perhaps TRBD1 as D (6 bases). Germline assignment: CDR1 SGHDT and CDR2 YYEEEE. The CDR3 totals 13 residues. With 4 bases removed from V and 3 bases from J, the gap between germline ends came to 8 bases. CDR3 sequence (DNA): TGTGCCAGCAGCGTAGGGGGTGGAAACACCATATATTTT. The encoded protein is CASSVGGGNTIYF.

The gene calls are TRBV5-4 and TRBJ2-7; 9 nucleotides line up with TRBD2. Germline V gene lookup returns CDR1 SGHNT and CDR2 YYREEE (reference sequence). The J segment lost 1 base and the V segment lost 5 bases, leaving 22 bases of the junction unmatched. This CDR3 has 20 amino acids. The CDR3 sequence is CASRESRGGGAIYYSYEQYF. The CDR3 DNA follows: TGTGCCAGCAGGGAAAGTCGGGGCGGGGGGGCCATATACTATTCCTACGAGCAGTACTTC. The full variable domain, completed using reference TRBV5-4 and TRBJ2-7, is ETGVTQSPTHLIKTRGQQVTLRCSSQSGHNTVSWYQQALGQGPQFIFQYYREEENGRGNFPPRFSGLQFPNYSSELNVNALELDDSALYLCASRESRGGGAIYYSYEQYFGPGTRLTVT.

The chain is built from TRBV7-3 and TRBJ2-1; D is ambiguous. Trimming stripped 5 bases from V and 12 bases from J, with 17 bases between. The germline CDR1 and CDR2 sequences are SGHTA and FQGTGA. The CDR3 sequence is 13 residues long. As DNA, the CDR3 is TGTGCCAGCAGCCTCTCCCTAGAGGATGGGCAGTTCTTC. This encodes CASSLSLEDGQFF.